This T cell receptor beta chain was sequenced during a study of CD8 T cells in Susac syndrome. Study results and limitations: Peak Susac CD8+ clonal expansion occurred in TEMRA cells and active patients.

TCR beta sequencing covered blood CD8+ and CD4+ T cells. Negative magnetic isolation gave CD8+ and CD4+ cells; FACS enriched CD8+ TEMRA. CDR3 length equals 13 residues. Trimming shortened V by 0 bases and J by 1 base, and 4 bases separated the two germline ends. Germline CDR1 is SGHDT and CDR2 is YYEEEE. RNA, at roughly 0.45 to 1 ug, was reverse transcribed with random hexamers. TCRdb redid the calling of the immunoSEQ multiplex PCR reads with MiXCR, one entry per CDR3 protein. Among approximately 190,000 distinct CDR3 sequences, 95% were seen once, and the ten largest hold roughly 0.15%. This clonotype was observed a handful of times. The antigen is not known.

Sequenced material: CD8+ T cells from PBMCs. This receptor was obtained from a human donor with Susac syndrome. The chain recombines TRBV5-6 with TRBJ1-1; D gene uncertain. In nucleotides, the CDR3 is TGTGCCAGCAGCTTGGCGGAGAACACTGAAGCTTTCTTT. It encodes CASSLAENTEAFF.